The TCR beta chain under discussion was sequenced for a study of T cell repertoires in cytomegalovirus infection. For the study at large: Peptides in the study included HLA-C-restricted and HLA-B-restricted CMV epitopes. Carrying CMV and the relevant HLA type showed in public TCR beta signatures.

Note on this clonotype: What it recognizes is unknown.

TCRdb re-called the reads with MiXCR, one entry per CDR3 protein. The table has roughly 990,000 distinct CDR3 sequences, approximately 31% seen once. Study observations and caveats: Clonotypes of TCR beta that were HLA-C-restricted and CMV-specific dominated the ex vivo response. Of the TCR beta families, the public ones yielded a cumulative frequency that identified carriers of CMV plus the relevant HLA.

This clonotype was sampled from a human donor in good health (CMV status not recorded). Some clones in this sample may be carry-over from other donors' samples. The specimen was cultured CD8+ T cells from PBMCs, collected from culture after CMV antigen stimulation.

The CDR3 loop reads CSVGRDSPNYGYTF. The DNA of the CDR3 is TGCAGCGTTGGCCGGGACTCACCTAACTATGGCTACACCTTC. The chain joins TRBV29-1 to TRBJ1-2, with D perhaps TRBD1 (5 bases). V lost 4 bases to trimming and J lost 0 bases, with 12 bases between them. CDR1 SQVTM and CDR2 ANQGSEA come from the germline V gene. The CDR3 totals 14 residues.